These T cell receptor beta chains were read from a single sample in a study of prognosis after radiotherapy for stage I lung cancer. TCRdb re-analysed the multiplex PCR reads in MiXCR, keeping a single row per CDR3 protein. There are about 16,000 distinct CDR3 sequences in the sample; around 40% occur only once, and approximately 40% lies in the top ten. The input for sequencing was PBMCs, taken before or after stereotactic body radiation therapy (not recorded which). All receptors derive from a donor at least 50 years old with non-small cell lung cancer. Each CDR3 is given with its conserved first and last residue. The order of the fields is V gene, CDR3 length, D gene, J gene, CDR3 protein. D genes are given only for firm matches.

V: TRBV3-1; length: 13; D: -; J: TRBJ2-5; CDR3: CASSRGIGETQYF
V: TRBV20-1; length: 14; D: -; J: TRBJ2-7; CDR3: CSAREGAGPYEQYF
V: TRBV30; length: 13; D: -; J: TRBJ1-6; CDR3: CAWSSYHNSPLHF
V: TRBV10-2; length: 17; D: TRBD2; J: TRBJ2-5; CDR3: CASTLGLAGALQETQYF
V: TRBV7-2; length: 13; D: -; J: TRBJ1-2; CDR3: CASSLVPGHGYTF
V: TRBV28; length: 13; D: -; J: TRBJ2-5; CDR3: CASSLPAGEAQYF
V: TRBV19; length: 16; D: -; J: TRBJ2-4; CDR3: CASSIGGTVTQNIQYF
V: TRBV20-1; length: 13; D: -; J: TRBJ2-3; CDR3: CSARDQGTGTQYF
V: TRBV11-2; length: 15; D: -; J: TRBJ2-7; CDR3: CASSLVARAEGEQYF
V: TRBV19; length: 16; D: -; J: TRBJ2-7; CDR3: CASSRGSTDASYEQYF
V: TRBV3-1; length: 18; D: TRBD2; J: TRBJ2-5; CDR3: CASSPRLGLAGGQETQYF
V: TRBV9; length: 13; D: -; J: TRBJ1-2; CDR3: CASSPRELGSYTF
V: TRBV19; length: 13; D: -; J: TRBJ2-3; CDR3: CASSSPITDTQYF
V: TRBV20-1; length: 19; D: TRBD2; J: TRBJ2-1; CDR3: CSARDLTSGSRGSYNEQFF
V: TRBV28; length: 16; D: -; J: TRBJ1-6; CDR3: CASSLTGTGGNSPLHF
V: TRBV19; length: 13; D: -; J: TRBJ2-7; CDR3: CASSNVASYEQYF
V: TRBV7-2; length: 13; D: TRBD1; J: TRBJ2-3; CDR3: CAIRGTSFDTQYF
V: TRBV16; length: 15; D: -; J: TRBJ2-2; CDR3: CASSQSSGLAGELFF
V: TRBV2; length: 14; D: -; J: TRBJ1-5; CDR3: CASRARGGHQTQHF
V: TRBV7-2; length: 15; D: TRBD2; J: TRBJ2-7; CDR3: CASSRTSVISYEQYF
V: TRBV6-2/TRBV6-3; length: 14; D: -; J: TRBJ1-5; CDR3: CASSSRGRNQPQHF
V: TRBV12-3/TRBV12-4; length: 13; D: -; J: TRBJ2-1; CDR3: CASSFGIRNEQFF
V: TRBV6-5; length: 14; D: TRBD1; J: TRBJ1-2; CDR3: CASSYRDSGYGYTF
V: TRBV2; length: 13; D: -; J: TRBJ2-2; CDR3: CASSEAQKGELFF
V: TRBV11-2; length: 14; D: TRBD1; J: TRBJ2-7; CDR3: CASSSNPGQGVQYF
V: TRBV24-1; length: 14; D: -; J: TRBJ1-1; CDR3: CATRAGAPNTEAFF
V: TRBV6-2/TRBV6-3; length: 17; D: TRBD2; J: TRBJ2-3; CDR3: CASSYEWTSGGTDTQYF
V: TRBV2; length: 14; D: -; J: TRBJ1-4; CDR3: CASSVGGAYEKLFF
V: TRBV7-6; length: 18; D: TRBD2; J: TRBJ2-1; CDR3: CASSLRASGGDSYNEQFF
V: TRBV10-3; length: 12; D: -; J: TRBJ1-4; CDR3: CAISEGNEKLFF
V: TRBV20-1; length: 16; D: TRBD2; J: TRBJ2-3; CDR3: CSTGRGAGGYTDTQYF
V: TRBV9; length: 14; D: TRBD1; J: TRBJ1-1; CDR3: CASSVGQGPTEAFF
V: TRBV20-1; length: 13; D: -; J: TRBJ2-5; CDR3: CSARGTARETQYF
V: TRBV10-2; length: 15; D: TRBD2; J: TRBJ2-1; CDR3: CASIPTSGRLNEQFF
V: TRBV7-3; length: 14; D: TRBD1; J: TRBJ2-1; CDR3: CGSSLTGTENMRFF
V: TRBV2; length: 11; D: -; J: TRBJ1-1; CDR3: CASRSEGAPFF
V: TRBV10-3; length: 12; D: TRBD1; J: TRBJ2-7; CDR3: CAIRGTEDEQYF
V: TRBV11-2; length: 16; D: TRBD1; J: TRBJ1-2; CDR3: CASSLGPQGAVYGYTF
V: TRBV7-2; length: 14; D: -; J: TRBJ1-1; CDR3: CASSPQGLGTEAFF
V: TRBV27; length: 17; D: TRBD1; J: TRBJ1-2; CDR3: CASSLLGTGGAFGGYTF
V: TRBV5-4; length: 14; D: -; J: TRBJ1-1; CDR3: CASSLAGDHTEAFF
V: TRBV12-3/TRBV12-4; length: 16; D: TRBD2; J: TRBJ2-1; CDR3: CASSLVSTSGRDEQFF